The sequence of this T cell receptor beta chain was determined in a study of cytomegalovirus exposure and HLA in healthy donors. Findings and limits, study-wide: Reports described diagnosis of cytomegalovirus status by the classifier as highly specific and sensitive. Looking again later, the authors saw that most CMV-associated TCR beta chains seemed HLA-restricted. The study put some 150 TCR beta chains on its list as cytomegalovirus-associated.

With 60 Vbeta and 13 Jbeta primers, the PCR was carried out. TCRdb's table, derived via immunoSEQ multiplex PCR, lists solely in-frame clones and lacks some. Seen here are over 130,000 clones, 66% observed once, and the top ten hold around 6.3%. About this clone itself: Its antigen is currently unknown.

The sequence was collected from a woman aged 55-69 years in good health and CMV-seronegative. Material for sequencing was PBMCs.

The CDR3 bases are TGTGCCAGCAGCCGACTGGGGGGGATGAACACTGAAGCTTTCTTT. Its protein is CASSRLGGMNTEAFF. This chain joins TRBV7-3 and TRBJ1-1, with D perhaps TRBD1 (5 bases). The V end lost 5 bases, the J end lost 0 bases, and 13 bases lay between the germline ends. This CDR3 comprises 15 residues. The V gene's germline CDR1 is SGHTA and CDR2 FQGTGA.